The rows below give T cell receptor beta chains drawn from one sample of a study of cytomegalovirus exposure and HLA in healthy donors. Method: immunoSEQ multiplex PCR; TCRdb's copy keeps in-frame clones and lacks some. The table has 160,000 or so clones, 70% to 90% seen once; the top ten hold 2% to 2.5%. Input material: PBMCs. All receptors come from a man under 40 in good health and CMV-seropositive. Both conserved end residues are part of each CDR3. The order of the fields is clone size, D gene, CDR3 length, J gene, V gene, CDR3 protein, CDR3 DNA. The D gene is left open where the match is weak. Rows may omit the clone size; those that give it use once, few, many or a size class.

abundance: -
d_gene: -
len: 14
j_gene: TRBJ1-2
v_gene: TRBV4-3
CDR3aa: CASSQLEQGGGYTF
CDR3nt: TGCGCCAGCAGCCAACTCGAGCAGGGAGGTGGCTACACCTTC

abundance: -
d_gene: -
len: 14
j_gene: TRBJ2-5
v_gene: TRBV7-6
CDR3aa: CASSLGPGQETQYF
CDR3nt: TGTGCCAGCAGCTTAGGCCCAGGCCAAGAGACCCAGTACTTC

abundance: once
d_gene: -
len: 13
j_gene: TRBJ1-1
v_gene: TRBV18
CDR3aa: CASSPEQWAEAFF
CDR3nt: TGTGCCAGCTCACCGGAACAGTGGGCTGAAGCTTTCTTT

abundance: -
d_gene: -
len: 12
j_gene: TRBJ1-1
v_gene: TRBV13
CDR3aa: CASAGAHRVAFF
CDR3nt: TGTGCCTCCGCCGGCGCCCACCGGGTGGCTTTCTTT

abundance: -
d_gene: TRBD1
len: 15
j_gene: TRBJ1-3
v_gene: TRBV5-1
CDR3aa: CASSVQGDSGNTIYF
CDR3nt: TGCGCCAGCAGCGTACAGGGGGACTCTGGAAACACCATATATTTT

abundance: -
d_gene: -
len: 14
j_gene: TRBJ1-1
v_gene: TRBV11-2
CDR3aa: CASSFGGGGTEAFF
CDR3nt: TGTGCCAGCAGCTTTGGGGGAGGGGGCACTGAAGCTTTCTTT

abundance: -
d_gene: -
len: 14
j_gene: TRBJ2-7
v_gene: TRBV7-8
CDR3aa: CASSLSGGNHEQYF
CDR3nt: TGTGCCAGCAGCTTATCAGGAGGGAACCACGAGCAGTACTTC

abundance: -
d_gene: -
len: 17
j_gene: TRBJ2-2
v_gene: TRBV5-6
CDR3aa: CASSRKPGLMDTGELFF
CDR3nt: TGTGCCAGCAGCCGTAAGCCGGGACTGATGGACACCGGGGAGCTGTTTTTT

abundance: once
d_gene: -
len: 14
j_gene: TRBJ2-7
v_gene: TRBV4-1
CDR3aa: CASSLITRSSEQYF
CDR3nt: TGCGCCAGCAGCCTTATCACTAGATCCTCGGAGCAGTACTTC

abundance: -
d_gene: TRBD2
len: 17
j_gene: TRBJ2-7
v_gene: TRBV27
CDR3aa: CASSLRAGSGGNYEQYF
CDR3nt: TGTGCCAGCAGTTTACGTGCGGGAAGCGGGGGTAACTACGAGCAGTACTTC

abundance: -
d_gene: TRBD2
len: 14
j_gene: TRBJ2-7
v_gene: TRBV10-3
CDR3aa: CAISAGTSGYEQYF
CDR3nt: TGTGCCATCAGTGCAGGGACTAGCGGCTACGAGCAGTACTTC

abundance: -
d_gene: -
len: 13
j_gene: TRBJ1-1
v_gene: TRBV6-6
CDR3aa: CASTGQRATEAFF
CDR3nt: TGTGCCAGCACCGGACAAAGGGCCACTGAAGCTTTCTTT

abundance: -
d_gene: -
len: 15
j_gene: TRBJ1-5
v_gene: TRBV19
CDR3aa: CASNLGGGPSQPQHF
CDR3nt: TGTGCCAGTAACCTGGGAGGGGGGCCCAGTCAGCCCCAGCATTTT

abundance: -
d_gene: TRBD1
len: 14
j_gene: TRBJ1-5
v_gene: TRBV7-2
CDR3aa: CASSLGQGDRPQHF
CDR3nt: TGTGCCAGCAGCTTAGGACAGGGGGACCGGCCCCAGCATTTT

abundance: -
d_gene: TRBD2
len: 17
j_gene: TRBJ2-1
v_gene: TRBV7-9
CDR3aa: CASSTTSGGSFYNEQFF
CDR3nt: TGTGCCAGCAGCACGACTAGCGGGGGGTCCTTCTACAATGAGCAGTTCTTC

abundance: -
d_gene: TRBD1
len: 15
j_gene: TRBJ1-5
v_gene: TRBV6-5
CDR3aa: CASSAGQGYSQPQHF
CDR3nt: TGTGCCAGCAGTGCCGGACAGGGTTACAGTCAGCCCCAGCATTTT

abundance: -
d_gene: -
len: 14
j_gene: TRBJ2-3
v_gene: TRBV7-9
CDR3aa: CASSGPGVTDTQYF
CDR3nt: TGTGCCAGCAGCGGTCCGGGGGTCACAGATACGCAGTATTTT

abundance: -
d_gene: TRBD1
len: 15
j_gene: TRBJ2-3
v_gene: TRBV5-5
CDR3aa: CASSPGQGAQDTQYF
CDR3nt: TGTGCCAGCAGCCCGGGACAGGGGGCCCAAGATACGCAGTATTTT

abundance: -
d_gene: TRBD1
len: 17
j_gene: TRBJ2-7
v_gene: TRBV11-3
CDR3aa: CASSLFSRDRASYEQYF
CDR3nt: TGTGCCAGCAGCTTATTCAGCCGGGACAGGGCTAGTTACGAGCAGTACTTC

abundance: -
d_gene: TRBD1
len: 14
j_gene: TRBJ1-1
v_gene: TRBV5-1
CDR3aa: CASRTGTGGFEAFF
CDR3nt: TGCGCCAGCAGAACCGGGACAGGGGGCTTTGAAGCTTTCTTT

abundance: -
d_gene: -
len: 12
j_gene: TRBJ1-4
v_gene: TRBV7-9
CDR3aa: CASSLDAGKLFF
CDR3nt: TGTGCCAGCAGCCTGGATGCGGGGAAACTGTTTTTT

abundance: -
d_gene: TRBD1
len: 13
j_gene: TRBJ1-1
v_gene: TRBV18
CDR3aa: CASSPTGATEAFF
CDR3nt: TGTGCCAGCTCACCTACAGGGGCCACTGAAGCTTTCTTT

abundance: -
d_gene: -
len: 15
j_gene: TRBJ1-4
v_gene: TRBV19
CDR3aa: CASSIWSGVNEKLFF
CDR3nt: TGTGCCAGTAGTATATGGAGCGGAGTAAATGAAAAACTGTTTTTT

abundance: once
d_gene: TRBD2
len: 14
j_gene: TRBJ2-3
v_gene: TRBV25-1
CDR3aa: CASERGFLTDTQYF
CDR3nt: TGTGCCAGCGAGCGGGGCTTCTTGACAGATACGCAGTATTTT

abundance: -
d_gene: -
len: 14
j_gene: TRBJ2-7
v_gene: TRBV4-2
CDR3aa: CASSQEWQGYEQYF
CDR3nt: TGTGCCAGCAGCCAAGAATGGCAGGGATACGAGCAGTACTTC

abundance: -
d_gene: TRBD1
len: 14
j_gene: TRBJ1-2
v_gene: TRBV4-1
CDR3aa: CASSHTGEGYGYTF
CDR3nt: TGCGCCAGCAGCCATACAGGGGAAGGTTATGGCTACACCTTC

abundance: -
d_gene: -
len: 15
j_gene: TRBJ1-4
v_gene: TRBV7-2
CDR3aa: CASSLEGGGHEKLFF
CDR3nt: TGTGCCAGCAGCTTAGAGGGGGGGGGCCATGAAAAACTGTTTTTT

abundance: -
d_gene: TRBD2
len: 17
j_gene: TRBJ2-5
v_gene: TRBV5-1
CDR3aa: CASSLGLAGRAQETQYF
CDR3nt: TGCGCCAGCAGCTTGGGTCTAGCGGGGAGAGCCCAAGAGACCCAGTACTTC

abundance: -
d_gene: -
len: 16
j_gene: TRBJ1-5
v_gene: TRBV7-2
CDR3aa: CASGMRGVGGNQPQHF
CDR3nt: TGTGCCAGCGGCATGCGGGGGGTGGGCGGCAATCAGCCCCAGCATTTT

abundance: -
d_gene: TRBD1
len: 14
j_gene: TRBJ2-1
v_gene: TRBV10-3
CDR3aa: CASLGQGSYNEQFF
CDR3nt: TGTGCCAGTTTGGGACAGGGCTCCTACAATGAGCAGTTCTTC

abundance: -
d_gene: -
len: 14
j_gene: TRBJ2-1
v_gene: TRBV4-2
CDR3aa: CASSLAGPGREQFF
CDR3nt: TGTGCCAGCAGCCTAGCAGGCCCAGGGAGGGAGCAGTTCTTC

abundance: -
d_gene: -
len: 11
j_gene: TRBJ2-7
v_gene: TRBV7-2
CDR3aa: CASSLGLEQYF
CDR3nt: TGTGCCAGCAGCTTAGGTCTCGAGCAGTACTTC

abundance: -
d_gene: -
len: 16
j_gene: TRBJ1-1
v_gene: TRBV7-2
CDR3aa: CASSLAFLTGIPEAFF
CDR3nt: TGTGCCAGCAGCTTAGCCTTCTTAACAGGGATCCCTGAAGCTTTCTTT

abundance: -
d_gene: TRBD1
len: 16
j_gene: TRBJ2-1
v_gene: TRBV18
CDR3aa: CASASPTGAIYNEQFF
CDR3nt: TGTGCCAGCGCCTCCCCGACAGGGGCGATATACAATGAGCAGTTCTTC

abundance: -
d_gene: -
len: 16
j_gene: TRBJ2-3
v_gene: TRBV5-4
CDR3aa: CASSFRREPSTDTQYF
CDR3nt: TGTGCCAGCAGCTTTAGGCGGGAACCTAGCACAGATACGCAGTATTTT

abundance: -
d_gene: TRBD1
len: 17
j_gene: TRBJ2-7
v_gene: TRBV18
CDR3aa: CASSPKSGTGASYEQYF
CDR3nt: TGTGCCAGCTCACCAAAGTCAGGGACAGGGGCTTCCTACGAGCAGTACTTC

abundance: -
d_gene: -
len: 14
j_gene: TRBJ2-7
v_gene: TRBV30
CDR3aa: CAWSVRQGFYEQYF
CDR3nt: TGTGCCTGGAGTGTTAGGCAGGGTTTCTACGAGCAGTACTTC

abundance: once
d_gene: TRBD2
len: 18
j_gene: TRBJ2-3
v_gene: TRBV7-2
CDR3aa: CASSLKLAGGLSTDTQYF
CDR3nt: TGTGCCAGCAGCTTAAAACTAGCGGGGGGTCTTAGCACAGATACGCAGTATTTT

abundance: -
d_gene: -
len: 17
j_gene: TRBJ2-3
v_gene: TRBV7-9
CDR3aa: CASSGARGPLGADTQYF
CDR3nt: TGTGCCAGCAGCGGGGCGCGGGGGCCCCTAGGGGCAGATACGCAGTATTTT

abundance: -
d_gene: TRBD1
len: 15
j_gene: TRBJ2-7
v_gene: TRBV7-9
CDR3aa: CASSLRDRDIYEQYF
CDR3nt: TGTGCCAGCAGTCTCCGGGACAGGGATATTTACGAGCAGTACTTC

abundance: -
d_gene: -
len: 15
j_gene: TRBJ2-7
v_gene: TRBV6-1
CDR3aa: CASSEIVGGTYEQYF
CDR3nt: TGTGCCAGCAGTGAAATCGTCGGAGGAACCTACGAGCAGTACTTC

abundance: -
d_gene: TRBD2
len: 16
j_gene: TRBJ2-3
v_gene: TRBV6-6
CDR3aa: CASSYSPSGGAYTQYF
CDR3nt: TGTGCCAGCAGTTACTCTCCTAGCGGGGGGGCTTATACGCAGTATTTT

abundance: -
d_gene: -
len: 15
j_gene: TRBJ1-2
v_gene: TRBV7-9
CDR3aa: CASSWYRERDYGYTF
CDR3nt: TGTGCCAGCAGCTGGTACAGGGAGAGGGACTATGGCTACACCTTC

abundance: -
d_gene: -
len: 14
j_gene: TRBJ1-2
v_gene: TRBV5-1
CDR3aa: CASSLEGEGAGYTF
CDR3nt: TGCGCCAGCAGCTTGGAAGGGGAGGGTGCTGGCTACACCTTC

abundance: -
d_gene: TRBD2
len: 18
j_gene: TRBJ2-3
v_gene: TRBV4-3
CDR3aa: CASSYTSGGAPSTDTQYF
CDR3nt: TGCGCCAGCAGCTATACTAGCGGGGGAGCCCCTAGCACAGATACGCAGTATTTT

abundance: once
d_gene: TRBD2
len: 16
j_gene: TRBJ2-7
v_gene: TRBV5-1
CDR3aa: CASRLTSGGRTYEQYF
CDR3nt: TGCGCCAGCAGATTGACTAGCGGGGGCCGAACCTACGAGCAGTACTTC

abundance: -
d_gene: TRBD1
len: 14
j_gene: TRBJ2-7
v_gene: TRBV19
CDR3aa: CASSTAGGAYEQYF
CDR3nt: TGTGCCAGTAGTACAGCAGGGGGTGCCTACGAGCAGTACTTC

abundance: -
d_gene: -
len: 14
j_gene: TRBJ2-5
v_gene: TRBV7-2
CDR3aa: CASSPNRQQETQYF
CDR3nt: TGTGCCAGCAGCCCAAACAGGCAACAAGAGACCCAGTACTTC

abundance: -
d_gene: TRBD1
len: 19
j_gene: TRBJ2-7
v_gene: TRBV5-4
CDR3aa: CASSLGASARGQGTYEQYF
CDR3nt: TGTGCCAGCAGCTTGGGGGCGAGTGCTAGGGGACAGGGGACTTACGAGCAGTACTTC

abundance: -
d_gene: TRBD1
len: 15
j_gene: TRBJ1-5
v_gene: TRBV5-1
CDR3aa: CASSLTGGEDQPQHF
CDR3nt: TGCGCCAGCAGCTTGACAGGGGGCGAGGATCAGCCCCAGCATTTT

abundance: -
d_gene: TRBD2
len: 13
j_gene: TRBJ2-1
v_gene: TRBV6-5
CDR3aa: CASRLAGDNEQFF
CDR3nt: TGTGCCAGCAGACTAGCGGGAGACAATGAGCAGTTCTTC

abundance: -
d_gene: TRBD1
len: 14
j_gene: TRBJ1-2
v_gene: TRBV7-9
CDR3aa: CASSTNRGRGGYTF
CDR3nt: TGTGCCAGCAGCACTAACAGGGGGCGAGGTGGCTACACCTTC

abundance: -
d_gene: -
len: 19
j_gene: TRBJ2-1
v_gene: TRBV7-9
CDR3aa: CASSGRWSLNLTKYNEQFF
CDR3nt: TGTGCCAGCAGCGGTAGGTGGTCATTAAACCTCACTAAGTACAATGAGCAGTTCTTC

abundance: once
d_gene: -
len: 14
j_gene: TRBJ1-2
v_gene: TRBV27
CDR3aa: CASSLFPQGLSYTF
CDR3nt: TGTGCCAGCAGTTTATTTCCCCAGGGGCTGAGCTACACCTTC

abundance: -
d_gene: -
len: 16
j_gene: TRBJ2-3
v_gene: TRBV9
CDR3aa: CASSVGNGGLSDTQYF
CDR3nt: TGTGCCAGCAGCGTAGGAAACGGGGGTCTTTCGGATACGCAGTATTTT

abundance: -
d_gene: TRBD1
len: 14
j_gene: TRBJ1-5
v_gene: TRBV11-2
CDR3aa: CASSPQGADQPQHF
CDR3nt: TGTGCCAGCAGTCCTCAGGGGGCCGATCAGCCCCAGCATTTT

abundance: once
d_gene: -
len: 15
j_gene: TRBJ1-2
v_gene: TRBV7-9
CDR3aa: CASSLEFGRGDGYTF
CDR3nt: TGTGCCAGCAGCTTAGAATTCGGCAGGGGTGACGGCTACACCTTC

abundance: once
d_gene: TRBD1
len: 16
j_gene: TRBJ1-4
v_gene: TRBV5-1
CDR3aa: CASSRAPGTGVEKLFF
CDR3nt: TGCGCCAGCAGCCGGGCCCCAGGGACAGGGGTTGAAAAACTGTTTTTT

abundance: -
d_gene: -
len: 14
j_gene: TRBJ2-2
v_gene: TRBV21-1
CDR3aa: CASSRAGNTGELFF
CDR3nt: TGTGCCAGCAGCAGGGCTGGAAACACCGGGGAGCTGTTTTTT